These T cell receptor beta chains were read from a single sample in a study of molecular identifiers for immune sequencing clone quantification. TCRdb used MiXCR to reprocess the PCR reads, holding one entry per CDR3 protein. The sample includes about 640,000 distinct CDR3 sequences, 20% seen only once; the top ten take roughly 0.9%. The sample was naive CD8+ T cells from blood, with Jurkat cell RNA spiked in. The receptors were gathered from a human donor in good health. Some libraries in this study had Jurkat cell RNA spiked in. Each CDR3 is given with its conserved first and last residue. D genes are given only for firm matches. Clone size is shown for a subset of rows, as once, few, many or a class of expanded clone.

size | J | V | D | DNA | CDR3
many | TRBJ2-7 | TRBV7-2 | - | TGTGCCAGCAGCTTAGAGGCTCAGCCTTTATACGAGCAGTACTTC | CASSLEAQPLYEQYF
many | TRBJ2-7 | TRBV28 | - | TGTGCCAGCAGTATTGTCCCGGCGGGTGGCGAGCAGTACTTC | CASSIVPAGGEQYF
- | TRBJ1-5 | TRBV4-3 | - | TGCGCCAGCAGCCGAGATCGGGGGGGCTACAATCGGCCCCAGCATTTT | CASSRDRGGYNRPQHF
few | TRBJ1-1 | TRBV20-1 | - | TGCAGTGCGATGCGGGCAGGCGTTGAAGCTTTCTTT | CSAMRAGVEAFF
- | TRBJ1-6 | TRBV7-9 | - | TGTGCCAGCAGCCCCGAGAACTCCTATAATTCACCCCTCCACTTT | CASSPENSYNSPLHF
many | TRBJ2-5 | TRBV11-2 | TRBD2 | TGTGCCAGCAGCGGACTAGCGGTCCAAGAGACCCAGTACTTC | CASSGLAVQETQYF
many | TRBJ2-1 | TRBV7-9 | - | TGTGCCAGCAGCCCAGTGTCGTCGGAGCAGTTCTTC | CASSPVSSEQFF
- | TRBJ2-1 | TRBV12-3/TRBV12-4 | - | TGTGCCAGCAGTTCTCAAGGGCGGGTAAGAAATGAGCAGTTCTTC | CASSSQGRVRNEQFF
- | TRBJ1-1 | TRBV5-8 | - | TGTGCCAGCAGCTTGGAAGGCGGGACAAGGTCTGGGGCTTTCTTT | CASSLEGGTRSGAFF
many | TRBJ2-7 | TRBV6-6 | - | TGTGCCAGCAGTTACGAGGGGCAGGGGACCTACGAGCAGTACTTC | CASSYEGQGTYEQYF
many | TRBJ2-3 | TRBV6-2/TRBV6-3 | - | TGTGCCAGCAGCTCCCCTTTCCGGGACACTAGGACAGATACGCAGTATTTT | CASSSPFRDTRTDTQYF
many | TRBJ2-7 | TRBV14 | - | TGTGCCAGCAGCCAAGGTCGGCCAGAGTGGTACGAGCAGTACTTC | CASSQGRPEWYEQYF
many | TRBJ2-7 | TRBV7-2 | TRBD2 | TGTGCCAGCAGGGTCTCTGGGGAGGGCCTCGACGAGCAGTACTTC | CASRVSGEGLDEQYF
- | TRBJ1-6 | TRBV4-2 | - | TGTGCCAGCAGCCCCCCGGGGTCTCATAATTCACCCCTCCACTTT | CASSPPGSHNSPLHF
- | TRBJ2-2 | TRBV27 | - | TGTGCCAGCAGCCCACAACGGGGTGGGGGTACCGGGGAGCTGTTTTTT | CASSPQRGGGTGELFF
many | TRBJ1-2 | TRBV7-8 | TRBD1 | TGTGCCAGCAGCTTACTAACCCGGACAGGGTACTCCTCTGACGGCTACACCTTC | CASSLLTRTGYSSDGYTF
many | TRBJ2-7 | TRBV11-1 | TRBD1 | TGTGCCAGCAGCCTTCCGGGGACAGGGCAAGAGGACGAGCAGTACTTC | CASSLPGTGQEDEQYF
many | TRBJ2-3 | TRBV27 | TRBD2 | TGTGCCAGCAGTTTAGTAGCGGGTAACGAGGCAGATACGCAGTATTTT | CASSLVAGNEADTQYF
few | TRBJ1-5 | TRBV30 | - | TGTGCCTGGAGTGAGGGAGGGCCCCAGCATTTT | CAWSEGGPQHF
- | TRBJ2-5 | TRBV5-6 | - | TGTGCCAGCAGCTTGTCGGAGGCCCAGTACTTC | CASSLSEAQYF
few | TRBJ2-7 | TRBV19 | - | TGTGCCAGTAGTAGGGACCTCAGCTCCTACGAGCAGTACTTC | CASSRDLSSYEQYF
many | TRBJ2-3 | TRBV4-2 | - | TGTGCCAGCAGCCAAGATCTTGATAGCACAGATACGCAGTATTTT | CASSQDLDSTDTQYF
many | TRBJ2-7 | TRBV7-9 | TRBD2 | TGTGCCAGCAGCCCGAGAGCTAGCGGGAGTACCTACGAGCAGTACTTC | CASSPRASGSTYEQYF
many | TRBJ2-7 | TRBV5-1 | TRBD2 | TGCGCCAGCAGCTCGGGACGGGGGAATGGACTAGCGACCGAGCAGTACTTC | CASSSGRGNGLATEQYF
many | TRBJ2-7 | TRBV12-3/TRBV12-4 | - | TGTGCCAGCAGTTACACAGCTCCCTACGAGCAGTACTTC | CASSYTAPYEQYF
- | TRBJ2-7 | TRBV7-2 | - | TGTGCCAGCAGCTTAGGGATTTCAACCCCCTCCGAGCAGTACTTC | CASSLGISTPSEQYF
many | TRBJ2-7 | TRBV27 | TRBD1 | TGTGCCAGCAGTTTGGGGCCAGGGGGCGCCGAGCAGTACTTC | CASSLGPGGAEQYF
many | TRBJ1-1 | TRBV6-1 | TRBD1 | TGTGCCAGCAGTGATCTACTGGACAGGTTGAACACTGAAGCTTTCTTT | CASSDLLDRLNTEAFF
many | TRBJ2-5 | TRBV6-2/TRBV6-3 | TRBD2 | TGTGCCAGCAGAGCACCCGGACTAGCGGGAGGAGAGACCCAGTACTTC | CASRAPGLAGGETQYF
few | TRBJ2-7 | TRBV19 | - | TGTGCCAGTAGTGGCTACGAGGGACACCCGGAGCAGTACTTC | CASSGYEGHPEQYF
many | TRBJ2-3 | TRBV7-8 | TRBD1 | TGTGCCAGCAGCTTGTGGACAGGGAGCACAGATACGCAGTATTTT | CASSLWTGSTDTQYF
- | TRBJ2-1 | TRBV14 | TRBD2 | TGTGCCAGCAGCTTACTAGCGGGAACGAACAATGAGCAGTTCTTC | CASSLLAGTNNEQFF
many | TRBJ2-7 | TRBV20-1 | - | TGCAGCGCCGAGCCCGTCTCCTACGAGCAGTACTTC | CSAEPVSYEQYF
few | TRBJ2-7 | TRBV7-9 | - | TGTGCCAGCAGCGCGACTTCAAACTACGAGCAGTACTTC | CASSATSNYEQYF
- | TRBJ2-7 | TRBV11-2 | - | TGTGCCAGCGGCTTCGATTTAACCTACGAGCAGTACTTC | CASGFDLTYEQYF
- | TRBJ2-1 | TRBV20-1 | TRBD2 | TGCAGTGCTAGAGAGGGTAGCGGGGGCCCCCTGCCCAATGAGCGGTTCTTC | CSAREGSGGPLPNERFF
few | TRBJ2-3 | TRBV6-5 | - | TGTGCCAGCAGCACTCTGGGGTTGTCCTTCACAGATACGCAGTATTTT | CASSTLGLSFTDTQYF
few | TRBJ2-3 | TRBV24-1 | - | TGTGCCACTGCGGTGGATACCACAGATACGCAGTATTTT | CATAVDTTDTQYF
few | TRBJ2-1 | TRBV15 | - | TGTGCCACCAGCAGAGAGGGGAACTCCTACAATGAGCAGTTCTTC | CATSREGNSYNEQFF
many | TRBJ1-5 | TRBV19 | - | TGTGCCAGTACCAGAGCAGGGGAGGGGGATCAGCCCCAGCATTTT | CASTRAGEGDQPQHF
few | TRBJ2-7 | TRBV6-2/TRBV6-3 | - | TGTGCCAGCAGAGAGAAGGGCATCGCCTACGAGCAGTACTTC | CASREKGIAYEQYF
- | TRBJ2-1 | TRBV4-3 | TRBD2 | TGCGCCAGCAGCCAAGAATGGGTAGCGGGAGTGTCTTTGGCCTACAATGAGCAGTTCTTC | CASSQEWVAGVSLAYNEQFF
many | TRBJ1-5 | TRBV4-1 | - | TGCGCCAGCAGCTTACTAGTACACGACGATCAGCCCCAGCATTTT | CASSLLVHDDQPQHF
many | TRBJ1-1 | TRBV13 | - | TGTGCCAGCAGTCGCTCGACCGGACATATGAACACTGAAGCTTTCTTT | CASSRSTGHMNTEAFF
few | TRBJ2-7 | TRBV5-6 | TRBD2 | TGTGCCAGCAACCTAGCGGGTGAAAGCTCCTACGAGCAGTACTTC | CASNLAGESSYEQYF